This paragraph covers one T cell receptor (beta chain) sequence. Per germline, CDR1 MDHEN and CDR2 SYDVKM. This CDR3 spans 16 amino acids. V dropped 4 bases and J dropped 7; count of bases not matched to a gene: 10. The data originate from a study of blood T cell repertoires in COVID-19. Study at large: Acute and convalescent COVID-19 samples came from the United States, Italy and Spain.

Sequenced by immunoSEQ multiplex PCR; TCRdb stores in-frame clones only, minus some. The sample lists around 150,000 clones, over 60% occurring once. The gene calls are TRBV28 and TRBJ2-1; 10 bases map to TRBD2. Source material: peripheral blood. This TCR was sampled from a woman aged 50 to 60 with active or convalescent COVID-19. CDR3: CASSSLAGASRNEQFF. CDR3 coding DNA: TGTGCCAGCAGTTCTCTAGCGGGAGCCTCTAGGAATGAGCAGTTCTTC.